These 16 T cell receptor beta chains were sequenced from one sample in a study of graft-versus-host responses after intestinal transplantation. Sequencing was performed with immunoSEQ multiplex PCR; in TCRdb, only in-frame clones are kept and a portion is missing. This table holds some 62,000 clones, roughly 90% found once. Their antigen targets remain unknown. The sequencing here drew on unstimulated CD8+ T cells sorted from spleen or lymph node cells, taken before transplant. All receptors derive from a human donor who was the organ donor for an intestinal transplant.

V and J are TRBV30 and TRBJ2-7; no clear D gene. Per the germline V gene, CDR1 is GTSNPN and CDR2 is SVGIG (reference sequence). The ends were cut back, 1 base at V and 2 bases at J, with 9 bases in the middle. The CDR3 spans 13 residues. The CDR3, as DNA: TGTGCCTGGAGTGACTCCTTGGCCTACGAGCAGTACTTC. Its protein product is CAWSDSLAYEQYF.

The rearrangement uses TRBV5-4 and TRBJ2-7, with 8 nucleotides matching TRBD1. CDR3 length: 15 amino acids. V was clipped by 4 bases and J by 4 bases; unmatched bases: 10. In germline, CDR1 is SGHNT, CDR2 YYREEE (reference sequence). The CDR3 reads CASSPNGQGTYEQYF. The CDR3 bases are TGTGCCAGCAGCCCAAACGGACAGGGAACTTACGAGCAGTACTTC.

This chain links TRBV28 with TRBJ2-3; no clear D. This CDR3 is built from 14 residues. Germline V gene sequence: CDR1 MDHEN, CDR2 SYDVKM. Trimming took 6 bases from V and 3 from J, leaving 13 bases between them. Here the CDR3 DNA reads TGTGCCAGCAGGGAGACTGGAAGAACAGATACGCAGTATTTT. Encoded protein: CASRETGRTDTQYF.

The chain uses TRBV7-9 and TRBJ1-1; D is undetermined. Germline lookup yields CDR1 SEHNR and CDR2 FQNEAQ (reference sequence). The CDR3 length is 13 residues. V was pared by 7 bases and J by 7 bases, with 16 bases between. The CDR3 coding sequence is TGTGCCAGCACCCCCGCGGCGACGGTTGAAGCTTTCTTT. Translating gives CASTPAATVEAFF.

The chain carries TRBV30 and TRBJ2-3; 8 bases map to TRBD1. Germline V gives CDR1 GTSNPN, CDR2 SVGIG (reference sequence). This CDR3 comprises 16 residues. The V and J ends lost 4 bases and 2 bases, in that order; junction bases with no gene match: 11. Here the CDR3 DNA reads TGTGCCTGGAACCTGGGACAGGTCGGGGACACAGATACGCAGTATTTT. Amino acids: CAWNLGQVGDTDTQYF.

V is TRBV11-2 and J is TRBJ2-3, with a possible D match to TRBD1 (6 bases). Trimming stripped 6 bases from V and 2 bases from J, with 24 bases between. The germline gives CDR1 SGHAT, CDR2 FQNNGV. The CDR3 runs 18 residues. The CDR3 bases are TGTGCCAGCAGTTTTTACACCACAGGGCCACGTCCCACAGATACGCAGTATTTT. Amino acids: CASSFYTTGPRPTDTQYF.

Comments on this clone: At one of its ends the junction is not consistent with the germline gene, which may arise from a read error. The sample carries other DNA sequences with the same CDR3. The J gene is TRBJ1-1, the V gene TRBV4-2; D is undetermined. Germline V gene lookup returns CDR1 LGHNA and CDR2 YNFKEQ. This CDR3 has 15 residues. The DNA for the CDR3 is TGTGCCAGCAGCCAAGTGGAGGGCGGTAGCACTGAAGCCTTCTTT. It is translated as CASSQVEGGSTEAFF.

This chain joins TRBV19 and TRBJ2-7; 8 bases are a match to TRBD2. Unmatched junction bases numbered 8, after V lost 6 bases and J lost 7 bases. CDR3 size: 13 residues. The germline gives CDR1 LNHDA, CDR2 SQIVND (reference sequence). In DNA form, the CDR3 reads TGTGCCAGTAGCATCCGGGAGGGCGGAGAGCAGTACTTC. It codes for CASSIREGGEQYF. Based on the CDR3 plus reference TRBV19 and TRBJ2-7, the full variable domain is DGGITQSPKYLFRKEGQNVTLSCEQNLNHDAMYWYRQDPGQGLRLIYYSQIVNDFQKGDIAEGYSVSREKKESFPLTVTSAQKNPTAFYLCASSIREGGEQYFGPGTRLTVT.

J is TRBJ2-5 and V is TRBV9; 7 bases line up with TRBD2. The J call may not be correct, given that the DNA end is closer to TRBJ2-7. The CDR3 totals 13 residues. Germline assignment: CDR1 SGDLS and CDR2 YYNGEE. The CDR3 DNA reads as TGTGCCAGCAGCGTAGTAACTAGCGACGAGCAGTACTTC. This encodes CASSVVTSDEQYF.

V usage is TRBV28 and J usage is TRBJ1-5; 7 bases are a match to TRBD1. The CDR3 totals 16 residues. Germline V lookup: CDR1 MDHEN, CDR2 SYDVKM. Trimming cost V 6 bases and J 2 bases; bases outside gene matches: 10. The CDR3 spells CASSGTGALGNQPQHF. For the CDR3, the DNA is TGTGCCAGCAGCGGTACAGGGGCGCTTGGCAATCAGCCCCAGCATTTT.

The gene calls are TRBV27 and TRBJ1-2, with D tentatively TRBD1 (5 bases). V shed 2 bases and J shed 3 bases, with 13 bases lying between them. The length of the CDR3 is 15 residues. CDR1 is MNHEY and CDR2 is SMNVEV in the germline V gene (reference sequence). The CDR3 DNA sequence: TGTGCCAGCAGTTTACGTATAGGGGCCGACTATGGCTACACCTTC. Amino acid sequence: CASSLRIGADYGYTF.

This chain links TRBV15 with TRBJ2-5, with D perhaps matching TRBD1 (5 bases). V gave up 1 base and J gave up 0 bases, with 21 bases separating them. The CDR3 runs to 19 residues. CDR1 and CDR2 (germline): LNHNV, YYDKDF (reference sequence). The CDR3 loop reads CATSRAPPLLTAYQETQYF. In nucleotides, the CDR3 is TGTGCCACCAGCAGAGCCCCTCCGTTACTGACAGCGTACCAAGAGACCCAGTACTTC.

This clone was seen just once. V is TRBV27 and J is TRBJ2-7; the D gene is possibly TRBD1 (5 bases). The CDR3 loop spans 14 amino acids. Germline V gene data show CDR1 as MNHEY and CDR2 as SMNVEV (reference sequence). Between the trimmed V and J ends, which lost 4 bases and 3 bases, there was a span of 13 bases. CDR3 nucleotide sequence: TGTGCCAGCAGTTCAATCGACAGTATCTACGAGCAGTACTTC. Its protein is CASSSIDSIYEQYF.

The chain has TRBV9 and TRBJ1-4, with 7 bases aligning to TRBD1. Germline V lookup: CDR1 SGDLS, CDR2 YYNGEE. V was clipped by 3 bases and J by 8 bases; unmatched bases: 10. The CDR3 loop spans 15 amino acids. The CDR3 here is CASSDGGGAGEKLFF. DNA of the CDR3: TGTGCCAGCAGCGATGGAGGGGGCGCAGGGGAAAAACTGTTTTTT.

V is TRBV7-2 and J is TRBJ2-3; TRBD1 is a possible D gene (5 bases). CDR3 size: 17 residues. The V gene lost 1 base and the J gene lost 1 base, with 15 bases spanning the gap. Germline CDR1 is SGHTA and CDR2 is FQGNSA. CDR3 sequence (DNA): TGTGCCAGCAGCTTAGTGGACGGCTCCAGGGGCACAGATACGCAGTATTTT. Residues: CASSLVDGSRGTDTQYF.

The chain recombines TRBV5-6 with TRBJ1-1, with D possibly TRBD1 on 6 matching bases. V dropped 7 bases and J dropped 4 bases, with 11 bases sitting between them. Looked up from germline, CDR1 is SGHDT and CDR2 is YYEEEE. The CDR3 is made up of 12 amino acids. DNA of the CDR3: TGTGCCAGCCTACAGGGAAGCACTGAAGCTTTCTTT. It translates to CASLQGSTEAFF. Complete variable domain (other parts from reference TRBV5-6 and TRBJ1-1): DAGVTQSPTHLIKTRGQQVTLRCSPKSGHDTVSWYQQALGQGPQFIFQYYEEEERQRGNFPDRFSGHQFPNYSSELNVNALLLGDSALYLCASLQGSTEAFFGQGTRLTVV.